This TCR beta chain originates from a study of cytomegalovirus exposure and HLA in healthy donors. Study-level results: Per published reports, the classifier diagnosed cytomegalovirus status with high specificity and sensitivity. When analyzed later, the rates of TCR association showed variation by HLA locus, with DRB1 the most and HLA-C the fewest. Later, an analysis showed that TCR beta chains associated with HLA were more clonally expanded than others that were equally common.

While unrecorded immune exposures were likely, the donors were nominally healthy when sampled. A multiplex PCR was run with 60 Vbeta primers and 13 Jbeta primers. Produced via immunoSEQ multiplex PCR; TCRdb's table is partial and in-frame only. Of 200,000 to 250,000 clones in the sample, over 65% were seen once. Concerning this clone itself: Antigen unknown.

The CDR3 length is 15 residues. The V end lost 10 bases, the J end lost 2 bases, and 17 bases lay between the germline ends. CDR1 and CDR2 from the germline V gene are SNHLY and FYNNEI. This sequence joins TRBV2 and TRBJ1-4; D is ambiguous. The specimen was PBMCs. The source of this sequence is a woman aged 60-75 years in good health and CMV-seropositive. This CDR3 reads CATRSKVATNEKLFF. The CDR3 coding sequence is TGTGCCACCCGCTCGAAAGTAGCTACTAATGAAAAACTGTTTTTT.